The entry below describes one T cell receptor (beta chain). Its cognate antigen is unknown. Trimming removed 4 bases from V and 2 bases from J; junction bases left unmatched: 5. CDR3 length equals 14 residues. Germline V gene data show CDR1 as MGHRA and CDR2 as YSYEKL. This entry comes from a study of cytomegalovirus exposure and HLA in healthy donors. Overall study results and limits: The study recorded 164 TCR beta chains that were cytomegalovirus-associated.

Vbeta (60) and Jbeta (13) primers were used in the PCR. Profiled with immunoSEQ multiplex PCR; TCRdb holds only in-frame clones, not every one. The sample carries about 140,000 clones, about 80% recorded once. The sample comprised PBMCs. The chain combines TRBV4-1 with TRBJ2-7, with TRBD1 matching over 7 bases. The receptor was isolated from a woman aged 40 to 50 in good health and CMV-seronegative. CDR3 sequence: CASSRHGTAYEQYF. In DNA form, the CDR3 reads TGCGCCAGCAGCCGCCACGGGACAGCCTACGAGCAGTACTTC.